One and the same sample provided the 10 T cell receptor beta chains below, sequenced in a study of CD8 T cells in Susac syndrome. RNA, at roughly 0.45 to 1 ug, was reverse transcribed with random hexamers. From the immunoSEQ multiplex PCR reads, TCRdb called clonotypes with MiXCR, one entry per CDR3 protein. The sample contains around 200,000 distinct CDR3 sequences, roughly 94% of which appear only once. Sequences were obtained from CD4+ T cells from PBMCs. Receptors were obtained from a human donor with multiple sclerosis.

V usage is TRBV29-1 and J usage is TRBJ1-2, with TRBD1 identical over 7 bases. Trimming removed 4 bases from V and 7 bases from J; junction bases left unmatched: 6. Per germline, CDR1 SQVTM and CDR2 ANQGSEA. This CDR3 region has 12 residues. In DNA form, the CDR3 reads TGCAGCGTTGGTGGACAGGCGGGTGGCTACACCTTC. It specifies CSVGGQAGGYTF.

This chain's CDR3 is CASSLRWRETQYF. In DNA, the CDR3 is TGTGCCAGCAGCTTAAGGTGGCGGGAGACCCAGTACTTC. The V call is TRBV7-2, the J call TRBJ2-5; no firm D call. The CDR3 is 13 amino acids. The germline V and J ends were trimmed by 2 bases and 5 bases, with 9 bases remaining between them. Per the germline V gene, CDR1 is SGHTA and CDR2 is FQGNSA.

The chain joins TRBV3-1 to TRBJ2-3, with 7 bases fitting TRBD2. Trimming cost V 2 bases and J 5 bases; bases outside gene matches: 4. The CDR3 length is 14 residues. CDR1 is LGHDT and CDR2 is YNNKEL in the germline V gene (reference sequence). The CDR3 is CASSQMAGVDTQYF. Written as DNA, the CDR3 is TGTGCCAGCAGCCAAATGGCGGGGGTAGATACGCAGTATTTT.

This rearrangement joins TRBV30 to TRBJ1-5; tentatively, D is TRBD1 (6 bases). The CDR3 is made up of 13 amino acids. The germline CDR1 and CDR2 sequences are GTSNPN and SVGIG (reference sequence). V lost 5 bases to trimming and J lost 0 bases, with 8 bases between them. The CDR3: CAWAGDSNQPQHF. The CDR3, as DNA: TGTGCCTGGGCAGGGGATAGCAATCAGCCCCAGCATTTT. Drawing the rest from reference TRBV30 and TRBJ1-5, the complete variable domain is SQTIHQWPATLVQPVGSPLSLECTVEGTSNPNLYWYRQAAGRGLQLLFYSVGIGQISSEVPQNLSASRPQDRQFILSSKKLLLSDSGFYLCAWAGDSNQPQHFGDGTRLSIL.

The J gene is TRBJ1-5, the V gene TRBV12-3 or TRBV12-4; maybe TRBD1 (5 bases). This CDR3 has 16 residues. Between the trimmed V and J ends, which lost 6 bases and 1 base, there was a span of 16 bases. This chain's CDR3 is CASRSGSQGSNQPQHF. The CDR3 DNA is TGTGCCAGCAGGAGTGGGTCTCAGGGAAGCAATCAGCCCCAGCATTTT.

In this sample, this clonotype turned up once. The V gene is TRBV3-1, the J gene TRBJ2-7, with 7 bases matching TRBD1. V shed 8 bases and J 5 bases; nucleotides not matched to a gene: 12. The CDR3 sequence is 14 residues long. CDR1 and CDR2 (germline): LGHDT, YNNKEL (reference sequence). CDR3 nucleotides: TGTGCCAGCGCCCGACAGGGTACGGGTAACGAGCAGTACTTC. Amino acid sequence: CASARQGTGNEQYF.

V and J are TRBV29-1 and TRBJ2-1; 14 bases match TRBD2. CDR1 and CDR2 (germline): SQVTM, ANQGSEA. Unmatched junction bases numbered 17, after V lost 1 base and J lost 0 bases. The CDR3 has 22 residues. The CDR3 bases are TGCAGCGTTGAAGGTTCATACACTGGACTAGCGGGGGGTCCCAGCTCCTACAATGAGCAGTTCTTC. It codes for CSVEGSYTGLAGGPSSYNEQFF.

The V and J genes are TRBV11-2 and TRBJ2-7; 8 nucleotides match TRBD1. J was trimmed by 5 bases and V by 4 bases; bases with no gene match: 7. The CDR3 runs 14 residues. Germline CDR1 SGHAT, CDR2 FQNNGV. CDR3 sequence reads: CASSSRQGINEQYF. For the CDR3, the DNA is TGTGCCAGCAGCTCACGACAGGGGATAAACGAGCAGTACTTC.

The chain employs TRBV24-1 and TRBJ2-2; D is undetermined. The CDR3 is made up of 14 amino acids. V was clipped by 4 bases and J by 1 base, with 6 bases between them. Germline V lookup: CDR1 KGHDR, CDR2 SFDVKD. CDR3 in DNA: TGTGCCACCAGTGACGTCCTGAACACCGGGGAGCTGTTTTTT. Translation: CATSDVLNTGELFF.

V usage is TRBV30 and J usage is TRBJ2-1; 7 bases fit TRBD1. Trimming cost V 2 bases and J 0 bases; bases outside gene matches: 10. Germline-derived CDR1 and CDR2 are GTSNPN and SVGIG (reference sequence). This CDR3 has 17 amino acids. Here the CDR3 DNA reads TGTGCCTGGAGTCCCCCTCAGGGGGAAAGCTCCTACAATGAGCAGTTCTTC. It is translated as CAWSPPQGESSYNEQFF.